Below, one T cell receptor beta chain is given with its context. The data originate from a study of shared clonotypes between healthy human individuals. Positive CCR7 selection of CD45RO-negative cells yielded the naive CD8 cells, and terminally differentiated effector memory CD45RA+ cells were excluded. The method was immunoSEQ multiplex PCR; TCRdb's version includes in-frame clones alone and lacks a portion of them. The sample lists just over 2,000,000 clones; about 95% were seen once. This CDR3 is built from 16 residues. V was pared by 0 bases and J by 3 bases, with 13 bases between. The germline gives CDR1 MGHRA, CDR2 YSYEKL.

The sample comprised naive CD8+ T cells sorted from blood. The receptor was isolated from a man in his late teens or twenties in good health. The chain joins TRBV4-1 to TRBJ2-3; no firm D call. The CDR3 protein is CASSQDAILGTDTQYF. In nucleotides, the CDR3 is TGCGCCAGCAGCCAAGATGCGATCTTGGGTACAGATACGCAGTATTTT.